A single sample is the source of the 11 T cell receptor beta chains below, sequenced in a study of cytomegalovirus exposure and HLA in healthy donors. 13 Jbeta primers and 60 Vbeta primers were used for the PCR. The repertoire was sequenced with immunoSEQ multiplex PCR; TCRdb's copy has only in-frame clones and lacks some. The table records some 110,000 clones, about 13% of them present only once. The sample consisted of PBMCs. The receptors were gathered from a man aged 40-49 years in good health and CMV-seropositive.

This clone was counted between two and nine times. The chain is built from TRBV6-5 and TRBJ2-7, with no clear D. Deletions cut 0 bases from V and 0 bases from J, with 3 bases between. CDR3 size: 13 residues. Germline-derived CDR1 and CDR2 are MNHEY and SVGAGI. DNA for the CDR3: TGTGCCAGCAGTTACTCCCTCTCCTACGAGCAGTACTTC. Its translation is CASSYSLSYEQYF.

This rearrangement joins TRBV30 to TRBJ2-7, with TRBD1 matching 10 bases. The CDR3 contains 15 residues. V was pared by 1 base and J by 2 bases, with 5 bases of the junction left unmatched. From germline, CDR1 is GTSNPN and CDR2 SVGIG (reference sequence). The CDR3 is CAWSAGQGITYEQYF. CDR3 coding DNA: TGTGCCTGGAGTGCGGGACAGGGGATAACCTACGAGCAGTACTTC.

This clone was detected a few times. The chain recombines TRBV29-1 with TRBJ2-3, with D hard to call. This CDR3 spans 12 amino acids. Germline CDR1 SQVTM, CDR2 ANQGSEA. In nucleotides, the CDR3 is TGCAGTTTCAGGTCCCGCACAGATACGCAGTATTTT. Translating it yields CSFRSRTDTQYF.

There are a few counts of this clone. The chain carries TRBV9 and TRBJ2-1; perhaps TRBD2 as D (6 bases). V lost 3 bases, J lost 8 bases, and 24 bases lay in between. CDR3 length: 17 amino acids. Per germline, CDR1 SGDLS and CDR2 YYNGEE. The CDR3 protein is CASSGRASIRRGDEQFF. The CDR3 DNA sequence: TGTGCCAGCAGCGGGCGGGCTAGTATTCGGCGGGGAGATGAGCAGTTCTTC. Supplemented by reference TRBV9 and TRBJ2-1, the full variable domain reads DSGVTQTPKHLITATGQRVTLRCSPRSGDLSVYWYQQSLDQGLQFLIQYYNGEERAKGNILERFSAQQFPDLHSELNLSSLELGDSALYFCASSGRASIRRGDEQFFGPGTRLTVL.

The rearrangement links TRBV27 to TRBJ2-7, with D tentatively TRBD1 (6 bases). V shed 5 bases and J shed 3 bases, with 17 bases lying between them. Germline assignment: CDR1 MNHEY and CDR2 SMNVEV (reference sequence). The CDR3 runs to 15 residues. Here the CDR3 reads CASSAMSGTFYEQYF. The CDR3 nucleotides read TGTGCCAGCAGTGCCATGTCCGGGACATTCTACGAGCAGTACTTC.

In this sample, this clone turned up a few times. The rearrangement links TRBV12-5 to TRBJ2-7; 9 nucleotides agree with TRBD2. The CDR3 loop spans 13 amino acids. Germline V lookup: CDR1 LGHNT, CDR2 FRNRAP. The ends lost 9 bases at V and 3 bases at J; junction bases unmatched: 6. The CDR3 spells CASLVAGVYEQYF. The DNA of the CDR3 is TGTGCTAGCTTAGTAGCGGGAGTCTACGAGCAGTACTTC.

This clone came up a few times. V usage is TRBV29-1 and J usage is TRBJ1-2; weak D call: TRBD1 (5 bases). The CDR3 contains 13 residues. CDR1 and CDR2 (germline): SQVTM, ANQGSEA. V lost 3 bases, J lost 5 bases, and 13 bases lay in between. CDR3 DNA sequence: TGCAGCGTTGACCCGGGCCAGGGATATGGCTACACCTTC. Translated: CSVDPGQGYGYTF.

This rearrangement joins TRBV13 to TRBJ2-1, with 7 positions matching TRBD1. The junction had 7 bases not matched to a gene; V was cut back by 6 bases and J by 2 bases. The length of the CDR3 is 15 residues. CDR1 and CDR2 from the germline V gene are PRHDT and FYEKMQ (reference sequence). This chain's CDR3 is CASSPDRAAYNEQFF. The CDR3 DNA follows: TGTGCCAGCAGTCCAGACAGGGCCGCCTACAATGAGCAGTTCTTC. The full variable domain, with the rest looked up from reference TRBV13 and TRBJ2-1, is AAGVIQSPRHLIKEKRETATLKCYPIPRHDTVYWYQQGPGQDPQFLISFYEKMQSDKGSIPDRFSAQQFSDYHSELNMSSLELGDSALYFCASSPDRAAYNEQFFGPGTRLTVL.

Here the CDR3 DNA reads TGTGCCAGCTCACCACCGGGACTAGCGGTATACAATGAGCAGTTCTTC. It specifies CASSPPGLAVYNEQFF. The chain couples TRBV18 to TRBJ2-1; the match to TRBD2 covers 11 bases. This CDR3 has 16 amino acids. Germline V lookup: CDR1 KGHSH, CDR2 LQKENI. Trimming at V came to 0 bases and at J to 4 bases, leaving 2 bases not matched to a gene.

The chain uses TRBV5-1 and TRBJ1-1; no clear D gene. CDR3 length equals 14 residues. V lost 0 bases and J lost 1, with 7 bases in between. CDR1 is SGHRS and CDR2 is YFSETQ in the germline V gene. CDR3 protein: CASSLVRGNTEAFF. CDR3 coding DNA: TGCGCCAGCAGCTTGGTTAGAGGGAACACTGAAGCTTTCTTT.

The chain uses TRBV29-1 and TRBJ2-7, with 9 nucleotides matching TRBD2. Trimming took 1 base from V and 4 from J; bases not matched to a gene: 5. This CDR3 spans 14 amino acids. Per germline, CDR1 SQVTM and CDR2 ANQGSEA. The CDR3 here is CSVEGAGGPYEQYF. CDR3 in DNA: TGCAGCGTTGAAGGGGCGGGAGGGCCATACGAGCAGTACTTC.